The clone carrying this T cell receptor beta chain has at least ten counts. The study made its TCR cDNA through 5'RACE template switching. That step introduced a universal primer site along with UMIs. A single record per CDR3 protein comes from TCRdb applying MiXCR to the 5' RACE reads. The sample yields about 4,300 distinct CDR3 sequences, 3% to 4.5% seen once. This CDR3 has 12 residues. The V end lost 0 bases, the J end lost 6 bases, and 5 bases lay between the germline ends. CDR1 SGHRS and CDR2 YFSETQ come from the germline V gene. The data originate from a study of T cells after yellow fever vaccination. Study summary: Any fraction with a low cell number was prepared using SMART-Seq v4 Ultra Low Input.

General observations from the study: Primary-vaccination clones mostly resurfaced post-booster (96% CD4, approximately 90% CD8). For sorted memory subsets on day 0, almost all vaccine-responding clonotypes were undetectable.

The chain links TRBV5-1 to TRBJ2-3, with D possibly matching TRBD2 (5 bases). The TCR sequence derives from a man aged 30-40 years who received the YFV17D yellow fever vaccine. The sample was PBMCs, either bulk or a sorted T-cell subset (CD4+, CD8+, memory, or dextramer-sorted; not recorded which), taken 15 days after the yellow fever booster vaccination. The CDR3 protein is CASSLGGDTQYF. The CDR3 DNA follows: TGCGCCAGCAGCTTGGGAGGGGATACGCAGTATTTT. Variable domain in full (rest from reference TRBV5-1 and TRBJ2-3): KAGVTQTPRYLIKTRGQQVTLSCSPISGHRSVSWYQQTPGQGLQFLFEYFSETQRNKGNFPGRFSGRQFSNSRSEMNVSTLELGDSALYLCASSLGGDTQYFGPGTRLTVL.